This is a list of T cell receptor beta chains from one sample in a study of blood T cell repertoires in COVID-19. Measured with immunoSEQ multiplex PCR; TCRdb has only the in-frame clones, and not every one. Counted here are approximately 350,000 clones, 75% to 90% occurring once; the ten biggest clones make up around 1%. Sequencing was performed on PBMCs or T cells enriched from blood (not recorded which). These receptors were collected from a man younger than 35 who had recovered from COVID-19. Each CDR3 is given with its conserved first and last residue. Fields, in order: J gene, D gene, clone size, V gene, CDR3 protein, CDR3 DNA. D genes are given only for firm matches. Size is omitted from some rows. Given values are once, few, many or a class for expanded clones.

TRBJ1-1 TRBD1 - TRBV13 CASSFRTGTPEAFF TGTGCCAGCAGCTTTAGGACAGGGACACCTGAAGCTTTCTTT
TRBJ1-1 TRBD1 once TRBV6-5 CASSRDRGRNTEAFF TGTGCCAGCAGTCGGGACAGGGGTCGTAACACTGAAGCTTTCTTT
TRBJ2-7 TRBD1 - TRBV9 CASSPQPGQGFNEQYF TGTGCCAGCAGCCCACAACCGGGACAGGGGTTCAACGAGCAGTACTTC
TRBJ1-4 - once TRBV18 CASSPQGSDEKLFF TGTGCCAGCTCACCACAGGGGTCCGATGAAAAACTGTTTTTT
TRBJ2-3 TRBD2 - TRBV7-9 CASRMGLYTDTQYF TGTGCCAGCAGGATGGGACTATACACAGATACGCAGTATTTT
TRBJ1-4 - - TRBV27 CASSLVPGIRQKLFF TGTGCCAGCAGTTTAGTTCCCGGGATCAGGCAGAAACTGTTTTTT
TRBJ1-2 - once TRBV10-3 CAISESGGQSYGYTF TGTGCCATCAGTGAGTCCGGTGGACAGAGCTATGGCTACACCTTC
TRBJ2-6 - - TRBV5-1 CASSLAEGANVLTF TGCGCCAGCAGCTTGGCCGAGGGGGCCAACGTCCTGACTTTC
TRBJ2-2 - - TRBV29-1 CSVPTARNTGELFF TGCAGCGTTCCCACAGCACGGAACACCGGGGAGCTGTTTTTT
TRBJ1-1 TRBD1 - TRBV5-1 CASRPGQGTNTEAFF TGCGCCAGCAGACCCGGACAGGGGACGAACACTGAAGCTTTCTTT
TRBJ1-2 - once TRBV7-6 CASSHRDTHGYTF TGTGCCAGCAGCCATCGGGACACCCATGGCTACACCTTC
TRBJ1-1 - - TRBV9 CASSATGQNTEAFF TGTGCCAGCAGCGCAACAGGACAGAACACTGAAGCTTTCTTT
TRBJ1-5 - - TRBV2 CASSMADNQPQHF TGTGCCAGCAGTATGGCAGACAATCAGCCCCAGCATTTT
TRBJ1-3 - - TRBV11-2 CASSLGGGSTVDTIYF TGTGCCAGCAGCTTGGGCGGGGGCTCTACTGTCGACACCATATATTTT
TRBJ2-7 - - TRBV7-2 CASSHTLEPYEQYF TGTGCCAGCAGCCACACCTTGGAGCCCTACGAGCAGTACTTC
TRBJ2-5 - - TRBV7-3 CASSSSSGETQYF TGTGCCAGCAGCTCATCATCGGGAGAGACCCAGTACTTC
TRBJ2-3 TRBD2 - TRBV5-4 CASSLPASGMSYF TGTGCCAGCAGCCTCCCGGCTAGCGGCATGTCGTATTTT
TRBJ1-1 TRBD1 - TRBV28 CASSSRTGGPAFF TGTGCCAGCAGTTCCAGGACAGGCGGGCCCGCTTTCTTT
TRBJ2-7 - once TRBV6-5 CASGGITLYEQYF TGTGCCAGCGGGGGGATTACCCTATACGAGCAGTACTTC
TRBJ2-6 - - TRBV9 CASSVKWAGSPSGANVLTF TGTGCCAGCAGCGTTAAGTGGGCGGGGTCCCCCTCTGGGGCCAACGTCCTGACTTTC
TRBJ2-7 TRBD1 once TRBV11-2 CASSTSRDRVHEQYF TGTGCCAGCAGCACCAGCCGGGACAGGGTGCACGAGCAGTACTTC
TRBJ2-5 TRBD2 once TRBV2 CASSDDLAGDFKETQYF TGTGCCAGCAGCGATGACCTAGCGGGGGACTTTAAAGAGACCCAGTACTTC
TRBJ1-1 - - TRBV7-2 CASSLVAGRGTEAFF TGTGCCAGCAGCTTAGTTGCAGGGAGGGGAACTGAAGCTTTCTTT
TRBJ1-1 TRBD1 - TRBV5-6 CASMEGKDRGATEAFF TGTGCCAGCATGGAGGGGAAGGACAGGGGGGCCACTGAAGCTTTCTTT
TRBJ2-3 - - TRBV6-5 CASSIRKEDTQYF TGTGCCAGCAGTATCCGTAAGGAGGATACGCAGTATTTT
TRBJ1-3 - - TRBV4-2 CASSQDSSGNTIYF TGTGCCAGCAGCCAAGATAGCTCTGGAAACACCATATATTTT
TRBJ2-7 TRBD1 - TRBV18 CASSPAGQDYEQYF TGTGCCAGCTCACCAGCGGGACAGGACTACGAGCAGTACTTC
TRBJ2-2 TRBD2 - TRBV30 CAWSVSGRDTGELFF TGTGCCTGGAGTGTAAGCGGGAGGGACACCGGGGAGCTGTTTTTT
TRBJ1-2 TRBD1 - TRBV9 CASSVDQGAFSNYGYTF TGTGCCAGCAGCGTAGACCAGGGGGCTTTCTCTAACTATGGCTACACCTTC
TRBJ1-1 - - TRBV27 CASSRQVMNTEAFF TGTGCCAGCAGTCGACAGGTCATGAACACTGAAGCTTTCTTT
TRBJ2-7 TRBD2 - TRBV6-2/TRBV6-3 CASSYSTSGRREQYF TGTGCCAGCAGTTACTCGACTAGCGGGAGACGGGAGCAGTACTTC
TRBJ2-3 TRBD1 - TRBV5-1 CASSLSPGQGRTDTQYF TGCGCCAGCAGCTTGTCTCCCGGACAGGGGAGAACAGATACGCAGTATTTT
TRBJ2-4 TRBD1 - TRBV5-8 CASSWDRVDIQYF TGTGCCAGCAGCTGGGACAGGGTAGACATTCAGTACTTC
TRBJ2-3 TRBD2 - TRBV5-6 CASSWGLAGGTDTQYF TGTGCCAGCAGCTGGGGACTAGCGGGAGGCACAGATACGCAGTATTTT
TRBJ2-7 TRBD1 once TRBV14 CASSQGQGPLEQYF TGTGCCAGCAGCCAAGGACAGGGCCCCCTCGAGCAGTACTTC
TRBJ2-6 TRBD1 - TRBV9 CASSAAGTGSGANVLTF TGTGCCAGCAGCGCCGCCGGGACAGGGTCTGGGGCCAACGTCCTGACTTTC